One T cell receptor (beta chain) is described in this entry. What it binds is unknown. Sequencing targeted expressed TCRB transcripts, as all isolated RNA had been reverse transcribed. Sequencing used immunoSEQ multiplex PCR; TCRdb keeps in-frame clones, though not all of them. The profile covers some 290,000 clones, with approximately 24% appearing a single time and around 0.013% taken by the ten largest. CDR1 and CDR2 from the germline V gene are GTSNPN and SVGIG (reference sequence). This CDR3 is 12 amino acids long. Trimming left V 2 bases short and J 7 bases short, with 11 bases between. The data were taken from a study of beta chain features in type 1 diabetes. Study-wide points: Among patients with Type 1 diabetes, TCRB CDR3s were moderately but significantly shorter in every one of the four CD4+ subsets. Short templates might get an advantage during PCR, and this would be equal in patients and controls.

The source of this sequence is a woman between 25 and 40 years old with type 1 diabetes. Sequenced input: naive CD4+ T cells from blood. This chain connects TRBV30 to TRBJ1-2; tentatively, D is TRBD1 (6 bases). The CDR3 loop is CAWSPYRAGYTF. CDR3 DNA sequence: TGTGCCTGGAGTCCGTACAGGGCTGGCTACACCTTC.